The clone carrying this T cell receptor (beta chain) occurred once. The sample comes from a study of STAT5B mutations in CD4+ large granular lymphocyte leukemia. TCRdb's table, derived via immunoSEQ multiplex PCR, lists solely in-frame clones and lacks some. The table has 8,000 to 8,500 clones, 76% seen once; the top ten hold approximately 65%. The CDR3 runs 12 residues. Germline CDR1 MNHNY, CDR2 SVGAGI (reference sequence). Trimming took 6 bases from V and 2 from J, leaving 6 bases between them. The sequence came from a woman aged 60-70 years with CD4+ T-cell large granular lymphocyte leukemia. The specimen was PBMCs. The chain couples TRBV6-6 to TRBJ2-3; perhaps D is TRBD1 or TRBD2 (5 bases each). CDR3 DNA sequence: TGTGCCAGCAGCGGGGCCACAGATACGCAGTATTTT. Translating gives CASSGATDTQYF.